The clone carrying this T cell receptor (beta chain) was picked up a small number of times. Its antigen remains unknown. These data are taken from a study of cytomegalovirus exposure and HLA in healthy donors. Primers included in the PCR were 60 Vbeta and 13 Jbeta primers. Here immunoSEQ multiplex PCR was the method, and the copy in TCRdb shows in-frame clones only, minus some. The table records some 200,000 clones, around 85% of them present only once. The study, taken as a whole, reports: 87-base-pair reads could not separate some V segments, including TRBV6-2 and TRBV6-3.

The CDR3 runs to 13 residues. Germline V gene lookup returns CDR1 LGHNA and CDR2 YSLEER. The J segment lost 8 bases and the V segment lost 4 bases, leaving 6 bases of the junction unmatched. The chain joins TRBV4-3 to TRBJ1-2, with 8 bases identical to TRBD1. The source is a man aged 35 to 55 in good health and CMV-seropositive. The sequenced material came from PBMCs. CDR3: CASSRQGARGYTF. The CDR3 nucleotides read TGCGCCAGCAGCCGGCAGGGGGCTCGGGGCTACACCTTC.